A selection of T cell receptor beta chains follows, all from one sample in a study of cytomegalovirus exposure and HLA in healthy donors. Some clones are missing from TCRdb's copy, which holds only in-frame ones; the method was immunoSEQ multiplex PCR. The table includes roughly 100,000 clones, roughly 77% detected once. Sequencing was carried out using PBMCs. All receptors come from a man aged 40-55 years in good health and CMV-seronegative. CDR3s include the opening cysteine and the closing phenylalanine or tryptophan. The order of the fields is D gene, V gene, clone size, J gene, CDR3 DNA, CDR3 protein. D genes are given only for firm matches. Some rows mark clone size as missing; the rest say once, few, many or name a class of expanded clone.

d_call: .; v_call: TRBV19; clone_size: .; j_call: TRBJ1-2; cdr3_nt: TGTGCCAGTAGTAACTGGGAGCGGGGGGCCTATGGCTACACCTTC; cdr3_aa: CASSNWERGAYGYTF
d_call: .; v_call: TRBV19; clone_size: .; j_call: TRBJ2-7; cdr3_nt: TGTGCCAGTGGGACTGACAGGGCGGGTGAGCAGTACTTC; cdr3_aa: CASGTDRAGEQYF
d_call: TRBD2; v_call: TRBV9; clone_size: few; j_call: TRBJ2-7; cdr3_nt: TGTGCCAGCAGCCTCCCTAGCGGGGTCGACGAGCAGTACTTC; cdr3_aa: CASSLPSGVDEQYF
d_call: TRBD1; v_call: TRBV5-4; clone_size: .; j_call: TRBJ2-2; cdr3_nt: TGTGCCAGCAGCACACGACAGGGAAGGAGCCCCGGGGAGCTGTTTTTT; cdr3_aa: CASSTRQGRSPGELFF
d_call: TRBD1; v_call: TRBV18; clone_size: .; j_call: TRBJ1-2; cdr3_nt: TGTGCCACCAGCTATTCGGGACAGGGGAACTATGGCTACACCTTC; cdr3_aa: CATSYSGQGNYGYTF
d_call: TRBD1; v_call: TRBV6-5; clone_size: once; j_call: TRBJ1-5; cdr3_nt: TGTGCCAGCAGCTCCGAACAGGGGGCTCAGCCCCAGCATTTT; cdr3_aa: CASSSEQGAQPQHF
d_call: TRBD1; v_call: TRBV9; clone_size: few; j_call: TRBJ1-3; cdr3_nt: TGTGCCAGCCGCTCCGGGACAGGGGGCGCATTGACTGGAAACACCATATATTTT; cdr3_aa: CASRSGTGGALTGNTIYF
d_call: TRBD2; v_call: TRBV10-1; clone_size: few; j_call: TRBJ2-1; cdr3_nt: TGCGCCAGCAGTGAGTCGATTCGGGGGGGCCGGTTCAATGAGCAGTTCTTC; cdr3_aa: CASSESIRGGRFNEQFF
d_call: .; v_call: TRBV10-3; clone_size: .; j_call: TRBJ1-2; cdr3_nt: TGTGCCATCAGTGAGTCTGGGCTCAGGGTGATTTATGGCTACACCTTC; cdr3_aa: CAISESGLRVIYGYTF
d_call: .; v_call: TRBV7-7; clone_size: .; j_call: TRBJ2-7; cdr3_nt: TGTGCCAGCAGCTTAACGCCCACAAACGAGCAGTACTTC; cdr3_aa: CASSLTPTNEQYF
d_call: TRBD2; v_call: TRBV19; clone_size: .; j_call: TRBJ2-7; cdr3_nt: TGTGCCAGTAGTTTGCGCGGGGGATCCCACGAGCAGTACTTC; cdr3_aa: CASSLRGGSHEQYF
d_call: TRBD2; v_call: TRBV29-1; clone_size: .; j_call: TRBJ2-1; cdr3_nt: TGCAGCGTTGAAAGGGGCCAGCGGGGGTTCCGGCACAATGAGCAGTTCTTC; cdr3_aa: CSVERGQRGFRHNEQFF
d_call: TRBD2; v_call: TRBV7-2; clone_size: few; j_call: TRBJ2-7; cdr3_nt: TGTGCCAGCAGCTTATTCCTAGCGGGCGCAGGCTCCTACGAGCAGTACTTC; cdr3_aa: CASSLFLAGAGSYEQYF
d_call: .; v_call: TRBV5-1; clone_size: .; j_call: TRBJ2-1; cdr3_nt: TGCGCCAGCAGCTCCGAGGGAATCTTTAACAATGAGCAGTTCTTC; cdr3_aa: CASSSEGIFNNEQFF
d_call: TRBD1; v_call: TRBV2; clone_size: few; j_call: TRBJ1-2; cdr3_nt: TGTGCCAGCGGACGGACAGGCTATGGCTACACCTTC; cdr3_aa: CASGRTGYGYTF
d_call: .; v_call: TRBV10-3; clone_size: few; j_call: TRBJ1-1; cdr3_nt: TGTGCCATCACTTTAAACGGTGACACTGAAGCTTTCTTT; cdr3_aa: CAITLNGDTEAFF
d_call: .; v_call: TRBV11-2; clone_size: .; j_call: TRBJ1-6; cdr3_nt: TGTGCCAGCAGCTCCACAGGGACTAATTCACCCCTCCACTTT; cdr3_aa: CASSSTGTNSPLHF
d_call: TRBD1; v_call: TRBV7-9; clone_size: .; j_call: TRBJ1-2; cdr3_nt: TGTGCCAGCAGCCGGGGACAGGAGATTACGGGCTACACCTTC; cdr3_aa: CASSRGQEITGYTF
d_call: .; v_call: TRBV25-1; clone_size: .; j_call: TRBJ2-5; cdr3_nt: TGTGCCAGCAGTGATTATGGGGGGAGCCAAGAGACCCAGTACTTC; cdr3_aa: CASSDYGGSQETQYF
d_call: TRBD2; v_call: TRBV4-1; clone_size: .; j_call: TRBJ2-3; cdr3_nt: TGCGCCAGCAGCCAAGGGAGCGGGGCTAGCACAGATACGCAGTATTTT; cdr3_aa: CASSQGSGASTDTQYF
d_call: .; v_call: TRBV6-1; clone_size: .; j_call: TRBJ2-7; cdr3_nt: TGTGGGGACAAGATGGGAACCTACGAGCAGTACTTC; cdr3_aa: CGDKMGTYEQYF
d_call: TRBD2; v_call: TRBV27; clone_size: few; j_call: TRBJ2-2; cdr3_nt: TGTGCCAGCAGGGGACTAGCCAGCACCGGGGAGCTGTTTTTT; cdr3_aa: CASRGLASTGELFF